The entry below gives a single T cell receptor (beta chain) sequence along with its context. It was with 60 Vbeta and 13 Jbeta primers that the PCR ran. Assay used: immunoSEQ multiplex PCR; TCRdb lists only in-frame clones, some missing. The sample gives roughly 200,000 clones, 75% of which show up once; 2.9% is in the top ten. This record belongs to a study of cytomegalovirus exposure and HLA in healthy donors. Study summary: Most genotyped donors, about 81% of fewer than 400, had Caucasian-associated genetic ancestry.

Germline assignment: CDR1 SGHVS and CDR2 FQNEAQ. The CDR3 spans 17 residues. Trimming stripped 4 bases from V and 2 bases from J, with 18 bases between. Specimen: PBMCs. The clonotype originates from a male donor in good health and CMV-seronegative. V usage is TRBV7-8 and J usage is TRBJ2-4, with TRBD2 as a possible D gene (6 bases). For the CDR3, the DNA is TGTGCCAGCAGCTCGGGGGACGGCCGGCCCTCCAAAAACATTCAGTACTTC. Translated: CASSSGDGRPSKNIQYF.